One sample yielded the 22 T cell receptor beta chains listed below, sequenced in a study of blood T cell repertoires in COVID-19. The repertoire was sequenced with immunoSEQ multiplex PCR; TCRdb's copy has only in-frame clones and lacks some. The table lists 30,000 to 40,000 clones, about nine tenths of them singletons. Sequenced: peripheral blood. Receptor source: a human donor with active COVID-19. The donor label of this sample is uncertain.

The V gene is TRBV6-5, the J gene TRBJ1-3, with D possibly TRBD1 on 5 matching bases. Trimming pared 7 bases from V and 2 bases from J, leaving 12 bases between. This CDR3 has 14 amino acids. Germline values: CDR1 MNHEY, CDR2 SVGAGI. Here the CDR3 DNA reads TGTGCCAGCACCTTTGGGGGGGCTGGAAACACCATATATTTT. It specifies CASTFGGAGNTIYF.

Concerning this clone itself: The junction does not match germline at one end; this may be a read error. The genes are TRBV11-2 and TRBJ2-1; D might be TRBD2 (6 bases). Germline V gene sequence: CDR1 SGHAT, CDR2 FQNNGV. This CDR3 is 11 amino acids long. DNA for the CDR3: TGTGCCAGCAGCTTAGACCTAGCGCCTGTCTTC. Translation gives CASSLDLAPVF.

This clone was seen only once. This rearrangement joins TRBV7-2 to TRBJ2-5; the D is unclear. Per germline, CDR1 SGHTA and CDR2 FQGNSA. The CDR3 has 12 residues. Trimming left V 2 bases short and J 5 bases short, with 6 bases between. For the CDR3, the DNA is TGTGCCAGCAGCTTAATCCTTGAGACCCAGTACTTC. It specifies CASSLILETQYF.

J is TRBJ1-1 and V is TRBV11-2, with 7 bases matching TRBD1. The germline gives CDR1 SGHAT, CDR2 FQNNGV. There are 16 residues in the CDR3. V lost 2 bases and J lost 3; bases outside the gene matches: 9. The CDR3 protein is CASSLRLTGSYTEAFF. The CDR3 nucleotides are TGTGCCAGCAGCTTACGATTGACAGGGTCTTACACTGAAGCTTTCTTT.

CDR3 loop: CASSISGVAYEQYF. CDR3 sequence (DNA): TGTGCCAGTAGTATCAGCGGGGTCGCCTACGAGCAGTACTTC. The V gene is TRBV19, the J gene TRBJ2-7, with 7 bases that match TRBD2. This CDR3 spans 14 amino acids. V dropped 3 bases and J dropped 2; count of bases not matched to a gene: 4. The V gene's germline CDR1 is LNHDA and CDR2 SQIVND (reference sequence). Full variable domain (rest looked up from reference TRBV19 and TRBJ2-7): DGGITQSPKYLFRKEGQNVTLSCEQNLNHDAMYWYRQDPGQGLRLIYYSQIVNDFQKGDIAEGYSVSREKKESFPLTVTSAQKNPTAFYLCASSISGVAYEQYFGPGTRLTVT.

The V call is TRBV5-1, the J call TRBJ2-2; D not certain. The CDR3 loop spans 15 amino acids. V was pared by 0 bases and J by 1 base, with 7 bases between. Germline V CDR1 and CDR2: SGHRS, YFSETQ. Here the CDR3 DNA reads TGCGCCAGCAGCTTGGTTCCAGGGAACACCGGGGAGCTGTTTTTT. This encodes CASSLVPGNTGELFF.

This sequence joins TRBV9 and TRBJ2-7; 8 positions agree with TRBD1. V dropped 0 bases and J dropped 2; count of bases not matched to a gene: 4. CDR1 and CDR2 from the germline V gene are SGDLS and YYNGEE. This CDR3 contains 15 residues. CDR3 nucleotides: TGTGCCAGCAGCGTAGCCGCGACAGGGGCCTACGAGCAGTACTTC. It specifies CASSVAATGAYEQYF.

In regard to this clone: The junction does not match germline at one end; this may be a read error. The rearrangement links TRBV7-7 to TRBJ2-1; TRBD1 matches at 9 bases. Germline V gene data show CDR1 as SSHAT and CDR2 as FNYEAQ (reference sequence). The CDR3 has 13 residues. The CDR3 protein is CASSPDRGNEQFF. In nucleotides, the CDR3 is TGTGCTAGCAGCCCGGACAGGGGCAATGAGCAGTTCTTC.

This chain links TRBV19 with TRBJ1-6; TRBD1 is a possible D gene (6 bases). Trimming pared 8 bases from V and 2 bases from J, leaving 10 bases between. This CDR3 is built from 14 residues. Per germline, CDR1 LNHDA and CDR2 SQIVND (reference sequence). The CDR3 DNA reads TGTGCCAGTGCAGGGGTCCCCTATAATTCACCCCTCCACTTT. Residues: CASAGVPYNSPLHF.

The V gene is TRBV4-3, the J gene TRBJ1-6; D call uncertain. V was trimmed by 1 base and J by 12 bases, leaving 16 bases between them. This CDR3 has 15 amino acids. Germline CDR1 LGHNA, CDR2 YSLEER. CDR3 protein: CASSQAGRRVGPLHF. CDR3 bases: TGCGCCAGCAGCCAAGCAGGCAGGAGGGTCGGACCCCTCCACTTT.

V is TRBV2 and J is TRBJ2-7, with a tentative D call TRBD2 (5 bases). The V end was cut by 5 bases, the J end by 2 bases, with 13 bases between. Germline loops: CDR1 SNHLY, CDR2 FYNNEI. The CDR3 covers 14 residues. DNA of the CDR3: TGTGCCAGCAGTCTTACTAGGGTAGCCTACGAGCAGTACTTC. As protein: CASSLTRVAYEQYF.

This clone occurred once. The rearrangement joins TRBV6-2 or TRBV6-3 to TRBJ2-7, with TRBD2 matching over 10 bases. V shed 0 bases and J 5 bases; nucleotides not matched to a gene: 4. The CDR3 spans 15 residues. Looked up from germline, CDR1 is MNHEY and CDR2 is SVGEGT. CDR3 in amino acids: CASSYSSGGYNEQYF. The DNA of the CDR3 is TGTGCCAGCAGTTACTCTAGCGGGGGGTACAACGAGCAGTACTTC.

The V and J genes are TRBV10-2 and TRBJ1-2, with 9 bases aligning to TRBD1. Germline V CDR1 and CDR2: WSHSY, SAAADI. The CDR3 runs to 14 residues. The J segment lost 4 bases and the V segment lost 5 bases, leaving 5 bases of the junction unmatched. The CDR3 coding sequence is TGCGCCAGCAGTAACAGGGGGCGCGTCTATGGCTACACCTTC. It translates to CASSNRGRVYGYTF.

This chain uses TRBV12-5 with TRBJ2-1, with 11 bases fitting TRBD2. CDR1 LGHNT and CDR2 FRNRAP come from the germline V gene. V shed 6 bases and J 4 bases; nucleotides not matched to a gene: 17. The CDR3 has 19 residues. The CDR3 region is CASGFRSLSLAGGYNEQFF. The CDR3 bases are TGTGCTAGTGGATTTAGGTCCCTCTCTCTAGCGGGGGGTTACAATGAGCAGTTCTTC.

The rearrangement uses TRBV27 and TRBJ2-5; a weak D match, TRBD2 (5 bases). The CDR3 is 15 amino acids. The V end lost 6 bases, the J end lost 6 bases, and 20 bases lay between the germline ends. Germline V gene lookup returns CDR1 MNHEY and CDR2 SMNVEV (reference sequence). CDR3 DNA: TGTGCCAGCAGGCTAGAGGGCTCTGGGTTGAAGACCCAGTACTTC. This translates into CASRLEGSGLKTQYF.

The CDR3 loop reads CSAPLSNYGYTF. CDR3 bases: TGCAGCGCCCCCCTTTCTAACTATGGCTACACCTTC. V and J are TRBV29-1 and TRBJ1-2, with D hard to call. V shed 7 bases and J shed 0 bases, with 9 bases lying between them. The CDR3 extends over 12 amino acids. The V gene's germline CDR1 is SQVTM and CDR2 ANQGSEA.

The chain carries TRBV29-1 and TRBJ1-1; weak D call: TRBD1 (5 bases). Germline V gene sequence: CDR1 SQVTM, CDR2 ANQGSEA. The CDR3 covers 14 residues. With 4 bases removed from V and 6 bases from J, the gap between germline ends came to 18 bases. The CDR3 DNA sequence: TGCAGCGTTGCGACCAAGGGGCGGGGAGCTGAAGCTTTCTTT. It translates to CSVATKGRGAEAFF.

This sequence joins TRBV10-1 and TRBJ1-2; maybe TRBD1 (6 bases). The germline V and J ends were trimmed by 2 bases and 5 bases, with 15 bases remaining between them. The V gene's germline CDR1 is WNHNN and CDR2 SYGVQD (reference sequence). The CDR3 extends over 15 amino acids. The CDR3 bases are TGCGCCAGCAGTGAGGTTAGGGGGTTGTTGTATGGCTACACCTTC. This sequence encodes CASSEVRGLLYGYTF.

This clone appeared once. The rearrangement uses TRBV5-1 and TRBJ2-5, with 7 bases matching TRBD1. The junction had 3 bases not matched to a gene; V was cut back by 3 bases and J by 1 base. CDR3 length: 14 residues. Germline CDR1 reads SGHRS; CDR2 reads YFSETQ. The CDR3 loop reads CASSSGQPQETQYF. CDR3 DNA sequence: TGCGCCAGCAGCTCGGGACAGCCCCAAGAGACCCAGTACTTC.

The chain is built from TRBV2 and TRBJ2-7, with a tentative D call TRBD1 (5 bases). CDR1 and CDR2 (germline): SNHLY, FYNNEI. Trimming removed 6 bases at V and 4 bases at J, with 13 bases between. This CDR3 is built from 13 residues. DNA for the CDR3: TGTGCCAGCAGGGCAGGGATTTTTTACGAGCAGTACTTC. It yields the protein CASRAGIFYEQYF.

V is TRBV25-1 and J is TRBJ1-4; the match to TRBD1 covers 9 bases. With V trimmed by 4 bases and J by 10 bases, 10 bases remained unmatched. The V gene's germline CDR1 is MGHDK and CDR2 SYGVNS. The CDR3 is 15 residues long. CDR3: CASSATPGQGRKLFF. The CDR3 DNA sequence: TGTGCCAGCAGTGCTACCCCGGGACAGGGCAGAAAACTGTTTTTT.

This clone was detected a few times. J is TRBJ1-5 and V is TRBV20-1; maybe TRBD1 (6 bases). The CDR3 has 18 residues. Trimming took off 3 bases at V and 0 bases at J, with 21 bases between the two ends. The germline CDR1 and CDR2 sequences are DFQATT and SNEGSKA (reference sequence). CDR3 in DNA: TGCAGTGCTAGTGATCCCCGATCTACAGGGAATAGCAATCAGCCCCAGCATTTT. This codes for CSASDPRSTGNSNQPQHF.